The rows below give T cell receptor beta chains drawn from one sample of a study of cytomegalovirus exposure and HLA in healthy donors. The assay was immunoSEQ multiplex PCR, and TCRdb's table has in-frame clones only and misses some. Found here are 63,000 or so clones, about four fifths of them singletons; the top ten hold 3.5% to 5%. Specimen: PBMCs. Source of these receptors: a woman aged 25 to 39 in good health and CMV-seronegative. Both conserved end residues are part of each CDR3. The order of the fields is clone size, V gene, D gene, J gene, CDR3 DNA, CDR3 protein. A D gene is named only where the DNA matches it firmly. A clone size is listed for some rows: how often the clone was seen (once, few, many), or a class if it is expanded.

NA	TRBV30	NA	TRBJ2-1	TGTGCCTGGAGTTATCGGGTACATGAGCAGTTCTTC	CAWSYRVHEQFF
NA	TRBV19	TRBD2	TRBJ2-1	TGTGCCAGTGGGCTAGCGGACAATGAGCAGTTCTTC	CASGLADNEQFF
NA	TRBV5-8	TRBD1	TRBJ1-6	TGTGCCAGCAGTTCAGAAACAGGGGTCATTAATTCACCCCTCCACTTT	CASSSETGVINSPLHF
NA	TRBV7-2	NA	TRBJ2-5	TGTGCCAGCAGCCCCCACCAGGGTAGAGAGACCCAGTACTTC	CASSPHQGRETQYF
NA	TRBV6-5	TRBD1	TRBJ2-7	TGTGCCAGCAGTTACTCGAGACAGGGACGATACGAGCAGTACTTC	CASSYSRQGRYEQYF
NA	TRBV19	NA	TRBJ2-2	TGTGCCAGTAGCCGGGACACCCAGGAGTTTTTT	CASSRDTQEFF
NA	TRBV6-1	NA	TRBJ1-5	TGTGCCAGCAGTCAAGAGACAGATCAGCCCCAGCATTTT	CASSQETDQPQHF
NA	TRBV30	NA	TRBJ1-2	TGTGCCTGGAGTTATCAGGGCCAGAGAAAGAGCTACACCTTC	CAWSYQGQRKSYTF
NA	TRBV30	TRBD1	TRBJ1-3	TGTGCCTGGAGTGCCGGACAGGTGGGAAACACCATATATTTT	CAWSAGQVGNTIYF
NA	TRBV5-1	TRBD2	TRBJ2-7	TGCGCCAGCAGCTTGTCTACTAGCGGGGGGGCCAGGGAGCAGTACTTC	CASSLSTSGGAREQYF
NA	TRBV5-4	NA	TRBJ2-3	TGTGCCAGCAGCTTCCGTCCAAGGACAACAGATACGCAGTATTTT	CASSFRPRTTDTQYF
NA	TRBV7-3	NA	TRBJ2-2	TGTGCCAGCAGCTTACCACAGCACACCGGGGAGCTGTTTTTT	CASSLPQHTGELFF
NA	TRBV29-1	NA	TRBJ2-7	TGCAGCGCCGCGGGCCTAGCGTCACCCTACGAGCAGTACTTC	CSAAGLASPYEQYF
NA	TRBV10-1	NA	TRBJ2-3	TGCGCCAGCAGAGAAGGGGGCACAGATACGCAGTATTTT	CASREGGTDTQYF
few	TRBV4-2	NA	TRBJ2-2	TGTGCCAGCAGCATGAGATCCGGGGAGCTGTTTTTT	CASSMRSGELFF
once	TRBV6-6	TRBD2	TRBJ2-5	TGTGCCAGCAAAATTCCCGGACTAGCGGGCCAAGAGACCCAGTACTTC	CASKIPGLAGQETQYF
NA	TRBV29-1	NA	TRBJ2-2	TGCAGCGTTGAAGAATTATCGGGGACCGGGGAGCTGTTTTTT	CSVEELSGTGELFF
NA	TRBV7-2	NA	TRBJ2-7	TGTGCCAGCAGCTTAGGTTTATACAGGGCAAACGAGCAGTACTTC	CASSLGLYRANEQYF
NA	TRBV25-1	TRBD2	TRBJ2-5	TGTGCCAGCAGTGAAAGCGGGAGGGCTCGAGAGACCCAGTACTTC	CASSESGRARETQYF
NA	TRBV19	TRBD1	TRBJ1-5	TGTGCCAGTAGTCAGGGGGGCGGGCAGCCCCAGCATTTT	CASSQGGGQPQHF
once	TRBV9	NA	TRBJ2-2	TGTGCCAGCAGCGTCTCAGGGGGAGGAAGCGGGGAGCTGTTTTTT	CASSVSGGGSGELFF
NA	TRBV5-1	NA	TRBJ1-3	TGCGCCAGCAGCTGGGACACCGCCTCTGGAAACACCATATATTTT	CASSWDTASGNTIYF
NA	TRBV30	NA	TRBJ2-6	TGTGCCTGGAGTGGATGGGGCTCACACCTGGCTGGGGCCAACGTCCTGACTTTC	CAWSGWGSHLAGANVLTF
NA	TRBV2	NA	TRBJ1-3	TGTGCCAGCACCGAACAGGGCCTGGGTGGAAACACCATATATTTT	CASTEQGLGGNTIYF
NA	TRBV4-1	NA	TRBJ1-5	TGCGCCAGCAGCTCCCCCAATCCAGGTAATAGCAATCAGCCCCAGCATTTT	CASSSPNPGNSNQPQHF
NA	TRBV7-2	NA	TRBJ1-5	TGTGCCAGCAGCTTAGTTTCAGGGAGCAATCAGCCCCAGCATTTT	CASSLVSGSNQPQHF
NA	TRBV11-2	NA	TRBJ1-2	TGTGCCAGCAGCCGCCAACAGGTTTCTAACTATGGCTACACCTTC	CASSRQQVSNYGYTF
few	TRBV4-3	TRBD2	TRBJ2-1	TGCGCCAGCAGCCCCCGGACTAGCGGGGACTACAATGAGCAGTTCTTC	CASSPRTSGDYNEQFF
NA	TRBV28	TRBD1	TRBJ2-7	TGTGCCAGCAGCCGATCTGGAACAGGGGCTCGCGGGTCGGTTCGGCGCGAGCAGTACTTC	CASSRSGTGARGSVRREQYF